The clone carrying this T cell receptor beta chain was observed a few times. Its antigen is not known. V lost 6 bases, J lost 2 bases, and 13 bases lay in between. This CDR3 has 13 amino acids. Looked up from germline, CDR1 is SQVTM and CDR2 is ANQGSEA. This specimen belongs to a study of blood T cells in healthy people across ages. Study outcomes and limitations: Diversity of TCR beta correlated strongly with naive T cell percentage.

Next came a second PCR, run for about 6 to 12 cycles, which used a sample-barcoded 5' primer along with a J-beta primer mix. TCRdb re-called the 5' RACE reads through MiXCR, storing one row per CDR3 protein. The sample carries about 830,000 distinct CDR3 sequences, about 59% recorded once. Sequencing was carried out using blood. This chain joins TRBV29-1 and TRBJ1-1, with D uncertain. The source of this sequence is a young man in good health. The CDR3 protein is CSVIQSFNTEAFF. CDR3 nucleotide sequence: TGCAGCGTGATACAGTCTTTTAACACTGAAGCTTTCTTT. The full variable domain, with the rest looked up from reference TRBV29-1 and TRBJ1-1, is SAVISQKPSRDICQRGTSLTIQCQVDSQVTMMFWYRQQPGQSLTLIATANQGSEATYESGFVIDKFPISRPNLTFSTLTVSNMSPEDSSIYLCSVIQSFNTEAFFGQGTRLTVV.